The T cell receptor (beta chain) under discussion was sequenced for a study of shared clonotypes between healthy human individuals (dated by TCRdb to about 2020). Turning to the overall study: The cohort included three men and a couple of women between 18 and 49 years of age. For each donor, CD4 naive and CD4 memory were each run on three plates, CD8 naive on two plates, and CD8 memory on one plate. To estimate repertoire size and how much clonotype sharing occurs between individuals, the study deeply sequenced the blood TCR repertoires of five healthy adults. To increase sequencing depth and limit assay-specific biases, different laboratories used diverse techniques to prepare libraries and sequence TCR repertoires. Each donor's leukapheresis produced roughly between about 0.85 and 10 billion PBMCs. Overall study outcomes, separate from this receptor: Rarefaction of sorted-subset datasets indicated incomplete sequencing despite the large sequencing depth. Naive subsets generally had larger estimated clonotype richness than memory subsets. Sampling was limited to blood, and TCR repertoires in tissue likely differ from TCR repertoires in blood. Compared with non-shared clonotypes, the clonotypes found in all four sorted-subset donors had higher generation probabilities. Because the study included a small number of donors, the genetic and exposure-history diversity represented was limited. When a handful of donors were compared, the shared fraction of clonotypes was about 5% for naive CD4, around 4% for naive CD8, roughly 2.3% for memory CD4, and 0.4% for memory CD8. Based on pairwise subsampling, the degree of clonotype sharing among donors was expected to be affected by sequencing depth.

Worth noting for this clone: The specificity of this receptor is unknown. Per-base qualities were not stored, and no clone one base away is much larger. The same CDR3 arises from other DNA sequences in this sample as well.

CD8 naive samples were obtained by positive selection for CCR7 among CD45RO-negative cells, yielding a CD45RA+CCR7+ population from which TemRA cells were excluded. Donors were healthy HIV-negative adults with no recently reported acute infections or vaccinations. Only Caucasian adults living in Nashville, Tennessee, USA were represented among the donors. Blood was obtained by leukapheresis, after which PBMCs were separated by Ficoll-Histopaque density gradient centrifugation and cryopreserved in liquid nitrogen vapor phase. Analytical flow cytometry was used to check the purity and quantity of every magnetically sorted T cell population. Each sorted fraction had its genomic DNA isolated and then quantified by UV absorbance on a Nanodrop 2000c. Using the deep immunoSEQ assay, TCR CDR3 regions were amplified from genomic DNA by multiplex PCR. Extracted genomic DNA from each cell subset was distributed evenly across all wells of several immunoSEQ 96-well plates, and each plate was treated as a replicate. Each replicate PCR for sorted subsets received 200 ng genomic DNA, equal to about 30,000 T cell genomes. Purified libraries were quantified with a Qubit 3.0 fluorometer, sized on a Bioanalyzer 2100, and re-quantified with the KAPA Library Quantification kit. Every immunoSEQ 96-well plate was sequenced on a dedicated single-read 150-cycle Illumina NextSeq 550 flow cell. In the original analysis: Because only junctional sequences without quality scores were contained in the immunoSEQ output, filtering matching that applied to full-length reads could not be performed. Sequences were annotated with PyIR, a Python wrapper for IgBLAST v1.9, and V/J genes and CDR3 were assigned using IMGT germline references. Reads with weak V/J assignments (E-value above 1e-6), missing CDR3, stop codons, out-of-frame junctions, or ambiguous translated residues were removed. V3J clonotypes were defined as sequences sharing the same inferred V gene, J gene, and CDR3 amino acid sequence. Percentage overlap between repertoires was calculated by dividing the number of shared unique clonotypes by the size of the smaller repertoire. Repertoire richness was assessed with RTK rarefaction, the Chao1 estimator, and Recon v2.1 estimates of unobserved clonotypes. For all TCRbeta clonotypes obtained by the gDNA method from a handful of donors, generation probabilities were computed with OLGA. Entries here come from immuneACCESS through TCRdb and include only in-frame sequences with V and J called. Some clones fail to appear in such tables; in the studies checked, an unresolved V gene covers under half of the shortfall, and the cause of the remainder is unknown. The V and J calls and clone size are taken from that table; D and trimming were inferred from the DNA. Recorded for this sample are approximately 1.9 million clones; 85% to 95% of them occurred a single time. The leading ten clones occupy about 1.7% of the sample.

CDR1 and CDR2 were assigned from the germline V gene (reference sequence) as LNHNV and YYDKDF. The CDR3 has 12 amino acids, counting the end cysteine and phenylalanine. The retained sequence is limited to the CDR3, 36 bases, with the frame set at the first base. V loses 2 bases, J loses 7 bases, and the germline ends lie 5 bases apart. The chain is made from TRBV15 and TRBJ2-2; no D segment can be confidently identified. The TCR sequence derives from a man aged 18 to 30 in good health. Some clones in this sample may be carry-over from other donors' samples. The material sequenced was naive CD8+ T cells from PBMCs. The sample's cell subset or site label is to be understood as: CD45RA+CCR7+. The CDR3: CATSRPSGELFF. The DNA sequence follows: TGTGCCACCAGCAGACCTAGCGGGGAGCTGTTTTTT.